This T cell receptor (beta chain) appears in the sequencing data of a study of blood T cells in healthy people across ages. Combining a sample-barcoded 5' primer with a J-beta primer mix, a second PCR ran for about 7 to 11 cycles. The study obtained at least 3 million CDR3-containing paired-end reads from every sample. TCRdb reprocessed the 5' RACE reads with MiXCR, giving one entry per CDR3 protein. This table holds 550,000 to 600,000 distinct CDR3 sequences, approximately 25% found once. There are 15 residues in the CDR3. Germline V gives CDR1 SQVTM, CDR2 ANQGSEA. This clonotype showed up just a few times. Antigen: not known. The junction differs from germline at one of its ends, possibly a read error. Study outcomes and limitations: PBMCs were not sorted, which prevented a conclusive comparison of naive versus antigen-experienced cells. While age rose, TCR beta diversity per million T cells dropped in a roughly linear way. Whereas aged donors had fewer naive CD4+ cells, long-lived donors had more of them and higher diversity.

The rearrangement links TRBV29-1 to TRBJ2-3; D is perhaps TRBD2 (6 bases). The sample taken for sequencing was blood. This clonotype was obtained from a woman in her seventies in good health. The CDR3, as DNA: TGCAGCGCTGAAGGTAGCCGGGACTCGTTAGATACGCAGTATTTT. Protein: CSAEGSRDSLDTQYF.